Below, 31 T cell receptor beta chains from the same sample are listed, as sequenced in a study of shared clonotypes between healthy human individuals. Clones were read by immunoSEQ multiplex PCR, and TCRdb kept only the in-frame ones, dropping some. Of about 2.2 million clones listed, about 92% are singletons. CD8 cells regarded as naive lacked CD45RO, were positively chosen for CCR7, and omitted terminally differentiated effector memory CD45RA+ cells. The sequenced sample was naive CD8+ T cells from PBMCs. These receptors all come from a man aged 18 to 35 in good health. Some clones in this sample may be carry-over from other donors' samples.

The chain recombines TRBV7-3 with TRBJ2-1, with 8 nucleotides matching TRBD2. The J segment lost 8 bases and the V segment lost 0 bases, leaving 6 bases of the junction unmatched. The germline V gene has CDR1 SGHTA and CDR2 FQGTGA. This CDR3 has 15 amino acids. CDR3: CASSLTGGRIDEQFF. The CDR3 coding sequence is TGTGCCAGCAGCTTAACGGGCGGGAGGATCGATGAGCAGTTCTTC.

The V and J genes are TRBV6-6 and TRBJ2-1, with D possibly matching TRBD2 (6 bases). Trimming stripped 4 bases from V and 7 bases from J, with 20 bases between. The CDR3 runs 16 residues. Germline V gene sequence: CDR1 MNHNY, CDR2 SVGAGI (reference sequence). In DNA, the CDR3 is TGTGCCAGCAGTTTCTTAGCGGCGGGCAAAAGAAATGAGCAGTTCTTC. Its protein is CASSFLAAGKRNEQFF.

The gene calls are TRBV29-1 and TRBJ2-7; 7 bases match TRBD1. With 2 bases clipped from V and 2 bases from J, the junction kept 6 bases outside the gene matches. The CDR3 is made up of 14 amino acids. Germline V gives CDR1 SQVTM, CDR2 ANQGSEA. This CDR3 is CSVESLGGPYEQYF. Here the CDR3 DNA reads TGCAGCGTTGAATCACTAGGGGGCCCCTACGAGCAGTACTTC.

The rearrangement uses TRBV5-8 and TRBJ2-1, with 7 bases fitting TRBD2. The CDR3 is 16 residues long. CDR1 SGHTS and CDR2 YDEGEE come from the germline V gene. Trimming cost V 6 bases and J 9 bases; bases outside gene matches: 18. In nucleotides, the CDR3 is TGTGCCAGCACCCAAGGATGGGGAGGGCCTGTAATTGAGCAGTTCTTC. Protein: CASTQGWGGPVIEQFF.

The chain carries TRBV28 and TRBJ2-7; TRBD1 matches 7 bases. The ends lost 1 base at V and 3 bases at J; junction bases unmatched: 15. Germline values: CDR1 MDHEN, CDR2 SYDVKM. The CDR3 runs to 18 residues. The CDR3 nucleotides read TGTGCCAGCAGTTTATCCCCACACAGACAGGGAGAGGACTACGAGCAGTACTTC. Amino acid sequence: CASSLSPHRQGEDYEQYF.

The V and J genes are TRBV21-1 and TRBJ2-7; the table's TRBD2 call for D was not verified on the DNA. TRBV21-1 constitutes a pseudogene. The CDR3 loop spans 17 amino acids. Here the CDR3 DNA reads TGTGCCAGCAGCAGGCCGGGGGGCGGGAGAGCTCACTACGAGCAGTACTTC. Translated: CASSRPGGGRAHYEQYF.

The gene calls are TRBV28 and TRBJ2-5; 12 positions agree with TRBD2. V lost 3 bases, J lost 3 bases, and 5 bases stayed unmatched. Germline CDR1 reads MDHEN; CDR2 reads SYDVKM. The CDR3 is 16 amino acids. CDR3 in amino acids: CASSFPPSGREETQYF. In nucleotides, the CDR3 is TGTGCCAGCAGTTTTCCCCCTAGCGGGAGGGAAGAGACCCAGTACTTC. Variable domain in full (rest from reference TRBV28 and TRBJ2-5): DVKVTQSSRYLVKRTGEKVFLECVQDMDHENMFWYRQDPGLGLRLIYFSYDVKMKEKGDIPEGYSVSREKKERFSLILESASTNQTSMYLCASSFPPSGREETQYFGPGTRLLVL.

This chain connects TRBV28 to TRBJ2-2; tentative D call: TRBD2 (6 bases). From germline, CDR1 is MDHEN and CDR2 SYDVKM. The CDR3 has 19 residues. The V gene lost 4 bases and the J gene lost 1 base, with 22 bases spanning the gap. For the CDR3, the DNA is TGTGCCAGCAGTTCTCCCGGGACTCTCATCGACAAGAACACCGGGGAGCTGTTTTTT. Protein: CASSSPGTLIDKNTGELFF.

This chain uses TRBV19 with TRBJ2-7; D tentatively reads TRBD1 or TRBD2 (5 bases each). CDR3 length: 16 amino acids. Germline CDR1 and CDR2: LNHDA and SQIVND (reference sequence). V was clipped by 4 bases and J by 2 bases, with 18 bases between them. The CDR3 reads CASSTSGTAVAYEQYF. The DNA for the CDR3 is TGTGCCAGTAGTACCTCCGGGACGGCTGTTGCCTACGAGCAGTACTTC.

The chain carries TRBV5-6 and TRBJ2-1; no clear D. Germline V lookup: CDR1 SGHDT, CDR2 YYEEEE. V lost 2 bases, J lost 12 bases, and 9 bases lay in between. CDR3 length: 11 residues. The CDR3 DNA reads as TGTGCCAGCAGCTTTGACTCGTGGCAGTTCTTC. It codes for CASSFDSWQFF.

On this clone itself: This specimen includes other DNA sequences encoding the same CDR3. The rearrangement joins TRBV6-1 to TRBJ1-2, with D maybe TRBD1 (5 bases). The V gene's germline CDR1 is MNHNS and CDR2 SASEGT. V was trimmed by 0 bases and J by 5 bases, leaving 13 bases between them. This CDR3 region has 15 residues. CDR3 sequence: CASSEAPGGGYGYTF. The DNA for the CDR3 is TGTGCCAGCAGTGAAGCGCCGGGGGGTGGATATGGCTACACCTTC.

The chain links TRBV28 to TRBJ1-2; D not certain. The length of the CDR3 is 14 residues. The V gene's germline CDR1 is MDHEN and CDR2 SYDVKM. V lost 5 bases and J lost 2, with 12 bases in between. The chain's CDR3 is CASSRRGGNYGYTF. CDR3 DNA sequence: TGTGCCAGCAGTCGTCGAGGCGGGAACTATGGCTACACCTTC.

This chain joins TRBV4-1 and TRBJ2-7; a weak D match, TRBD1 (5 bases). Germline-derived CDR1 and CDR2 are MGHRA and YSYEKL. Between the trimmed V and J ends, which lost 0 bases and 2 bases, there was a span of 14 bases. The CDR3 has 16 residues. The CDR3 nucleotides read TGCGCCAGCAGCCAAGATGGGGCAGGGAAAACCTACGAGCAGTACTTC. Amino acid sequence: CASSQDGAGKTYEQYF.

In the case of this clone: The same CDR3 arises from other DNA sequences in this sample as well. The CDR3 reads CASSPSTGEANYGYTF. The CDR3 nucleotides are TGTGCCAGCAGTCCGAGTACAGGGGAAGCTAACTATGGCTACACCTTC. This sequence joins TRBV27 and TRBJ1-2; 7 bases are a match to TRBD1. CDR3 length: 16 residues. Germline values: CDR1 MNHEY, CDR2 SMNVEV (reference sequence). The trim removed 5 bases at V and 0 bases at J, leaving 9 bases unmatched.

The V and J genes are TRBV7-9 and TRBJ1-5; 8 nucleotides align to TRBD1. V gave up 8 bases and J gave up 3 bases; unmatched junction bases: 6. The CDR3 extends over 14 amino acids. Per the germline V gene, CDR1 is SEHNR and CDR2 is FQNEAQ (reference sequence). Written as DNA, the CDR3 is TGTGCCAGCTCCGGGACAGGAAACAATCAGCCCCAGCATTTT. Its protein is CASSGTGNNQPQHF.

This rearrangement joins TRBV4-1 to TRBJ1-1; D not certain. Trimming pared 0 bases from V and 0 bases from J, leaving 11 bases between. The CDR3 is 16 amino acids. CDR1 and CDR2 (germline): MGHRA, YSYEKL. The CDR3 sequence is CASSQEWKYMNTEAFF. In DNA, the CDR3 is TGCGCCAGCAGCCAAGAATGGAAGTACATGAACACTGAAGCTTTCTTT.

The chain couples TRBV27 to TRBJ2-3, with 11 nucleotides matching TRBD2. The V gene's germline CDR1 is MNHEY and CDR2 SMNVEV (reference sequence). The CDR3 extends over 15 amino acids. Trimming removed 9 bases from V and 2 bases from J; junction bases left unmatched: 7. The DNA for the CDR3 is TGTGCCAGTCGACTAGCGGGATCCCTCACAGATACGCAGTATTTT. Translation: CASRLAGSLTDTQYF.

This clone was counted a single time. V and J are TRBV14 and TRBJ2-3, with D maybe TRBD2 (6 bases). The CDR3 covers 16 residues. The germline CDR1 and CDR2 sequences are SGHDN and FVKESK. V lost 5 bases and J 6 bases, leaving 21 bases between the germline ends. DNA of the CDR3: TGTGCCAGCAGCAACCGGGAGCCTGGGTGGGCGGATACGCAGTATTTT. As protein: CASSNREPGWADTQYF.

A remark on this clone: Its ends do not fully match the called genes, so a read error is possible. CDR3 in amino acids: CSLVLWGRGPPEAFF. CDR3 bases: TGCAGCCTCGTCCTTTGGGGCCGCGGGCCCCCTGAGGCTTTCTTT. The rearrangement joins TRBV29-1 to TRBJ1-1, with D perhaps TRBD1 (5 bases). CDR1 SQVTM and CDR2 ANQGSEA come from the germline V gene. The CDR3 covers 15 residues.

The chain joins TRBV27 to TRBJ2-7; D perhaps matches TRBD1 (6 bases). CDR3 size: 16 residues. From germline, CDR1 is MNHEY and CDR2 SMNVEV (reference sequence). Between the trimmed V and J ends, which lost 0 bases and 0 bases, there was a span of 12 bases. The CDR3: CASSLSAGTFSYEQYF. CDR3 bases: TGTGCCAGCAGTTTATCGGCCGGGACATTCTCCTACGAGCAGTACTTC.

This clone was found a few times. The chain employs TRBV19 and TRBJ1-1; 10 bases agree with TRBD1. This CDR3 spans 13 amino acids. Germline CDR1 is LNHDA and CDR2 is SQIVND (reference sequence). The V gene end was trimmed by 6 bases and the J gene end by 10 bases; junction bases not matched to a gene: 8. This chain's CDR3 is CASSLGQGFRAFF. The CDR3, as DNA: TGTGCCAGTAGCCTGGGACAGGGGTTCCGAGCTTTCTTT. The variable domain in full, completed from reference TRBV19 and TRBJ1-1, reads DGGITQSPKYLFRKEGQNVTLSCEQNLNHDAMYWYRQDPGQGLRLIYYSQIVNDFQKGDIAEGYSVSREKKESFPLTVTSAQKNPTAFYLCASSLGQGFRAFFGQGTRLTVV.

J is TRBJ2-5 and V is TRBV27, with D unresolved. Gene TRBJ2-7 matches the end of the DNA better, so the J call may be wrong. Germline V gives CDR1 MNHEY, CDR2 SMNVEV (reference sequence). The CDR3 runs to 12 residues. The CDR3 sequence: CASRLNPYEQYF. As DNA, the CDR3 is TGTGCCAGCAGGCTTAACCCCTACGAGCAGTACTTC.

V usage is TRBV14 and J usage is TRBJ2-7, with 7 bases matching TRBD2. The CDR3 totals 16 residues. Germline CDR1 SGHDN, CDR2 FVKESK. V lost 3 bases and J lost 5; bases outside the gene matches: 13. This CDR3 reads CASSHTTGTTRDEQYF. Here the CDR3 DNA reads TGTGCCAGCAGCCACACTACCGGGACTACCAGGGACGAGCAGTACTTC.

This chain uses TRBV11-2 with TRBJ1-2; D ambiguous. Per germline, CDR1 SGHAT and CDR2 FQNNGV. This CDR3 is 17 amino acids long. Trimming took 5 bases from V and 0 from J, leaving 19 bases between them. The CDR3 reads CASSPRARDPSNYGYTF. The CDR3 DNA reads as TGTGCCAGCAGCCCTCGGGCGCGAGACCCTTCTAACTATGGCTACACCTTC.

The J gene is TRBJ2-2, the V gene TRBV7-9, with 8 positions matching TRBD2. The CDR3 runs to 15 residues. The V segment lost 3 bases and the J segment 4 bases; nucleotides outside the gene matches: 4. Germline CDR1 SEHNR, CDR2 FQNEAQ (reference sequence). CDR3 nucleotide sequence: TGTGCCAGCAGCTTCCCCAGCGGGGGCACCGGGGAGCTGTTTTTT. This gives the protein CASSFPSGGTGELFF.

Comment on this clone: This same CDR3 is encoded by further DNA sequences in the sample. The CDR3 loop reads CASSLVQGAYNEQFF. DNA of the CDR3: TGTGCCAGCAGCCTCGTCCAGGGGGCGTACAATGAGCAGTTCTTC. The chain is built from TRBV7-9 and TRBJ2-1; 8 nucleotides line up with TRBD1. V shed 5 bases and J 4 bases; nucleotides not matched to a gene: 7. The CDR3 loop spans 15 amino acids. Germline V gene sequence: CDR1 SEHNR, CDR2 FQNEAQ (reference sequence).

This clone has more than one count but fewer than ten. The J gene is TRBJ1-2, the V gene TRBV30, with 9 bases fitting TRBD1. From germline, CDR1 is GTSNPN and CDR2 SVGIG (reference sequence). The V gene end was trimmed by 5 bases and the J gene end by 7 bases; junction bases not matched to a gene: 5. CDR3 size: 12 residues. CDR3 coding DNA: TGTGCCTGGGGACAGGGGATAGGTGGCTACACCTTC. Amino acid sequence: CAWGQGIGGYTF.

V and J are TRBV7-9 and TRBJ2-2, with 10 positions matching TRBD1. The CDR3 totals 15 residues. The ends lost 8 bases at V and 6 bases at J; junction bases unmatched: 9. Per the germline V gene, CDR1 is SEHNR and CDR2 is FQNEAQ (reference sequence). The CDR3 DNA sequence: TGTGCCAGCCCCTGGGACAGGGGTCTCGCCGGGGAGCTGTTTTTT. Its protein is CASPWDRGLAGELFF.

The genes are TRBV7-9 and TRBJ2-1; possibly TRBD1 or TRBD2 for D (5 bases each). The V end lost 5 bases, the J end lost 9 bases, and 26 bases lay between the germline ends. The CDR3 covers 17 residues. The germline V gene encodes CDR1 SEHNR and CDR2 FQNEAQ (reference sequence). This CDR3 reads CASSPTGGGVSIGEQFF. The CDR3 DNA reads TGTGCCAGCAGCCCAACGGGTGGGGGAGTCAGTATTGGTGAGCAGTTCTTC.

The J gene is TRBJ2-3, the V gene TRBV4-2; D gene ambiguous. Trimming cost V 0 bases and J 6 bases, with 13 bases left between them. The CDR3 loop spans 15 amino acids. Looked up from germline, CDR1 is LGHNA and CDR2 is YNFKEQ. The CDR3 loop is CASSQDERSLDTQYF. The DNA for the CDR3 is TGTGCCAGCAGCCAAGATGAGCGTAGTCTTGATACGCAGTATTTT.

This chain uses TRBV7-2 with TRBJ2-7; 10 nucleotides agree with TRBD2. Losses at the gene ends were 4 bases for V and 4 bases for J; bases not matched to a gene: 10. Germline-derived CDR1 and CDR2 are SGHTA and FQGNSA. The CDR3 consists of 16 residues. CDR3 amino acids: CASSSLSGTSVYEQYF. The CDR3 DNA follows: TGTGCCAGCAGCTCCCTATCCGGGACTAGCGTTTACGAGCAGTACTTC.